A single sample is the source of the 32 T cell receptor beta chains below, sequenced in a study of early T cells in non-severe SARS-CoV-2 infection. TCRdb analysed the 5' RACE reads with MiXCR anew, one entry per CDR3 protein. The profile shows fewer than 85,000 distinct CDR3 sequences, approximately 13% of them singletons. Sequencing used whole blood. All receptors derive from an adult who was a healthcare worker with PCR-confirmed SARS-CoV-2 infection or an uninfected control (not recorded which).

This clonotype has just a few counts. V and J are TRBV7-2 and TRBJ2-5; D remains ambiguous. This CDR3 spans 14 amino acids. From germline, CDR1 is SGHTA and CDR2 FQGNSA. The ends were cut back, 2 bases at V and 1 base at J, with 8 bases in the middle. CDR3 DNA sequence: TGTGCCAGCAGCTTAACCGGACCCCAAGAGACCCAGTACTTC. Translating it yields CASSLTGPQETQYF.

This chain joins TRBV7-6 and TRBJ2-5; 10 nucleotides line up with TRBD1. The CDR3 sequence is 17 residues long. V lost 6 bases, J lost 0 bases, and 10 bases stayed unmatched. Germline assignment: CDR1 SGHVS and CDR2 FNYEAQ. In nucleotides, the CDR3 is TGTGCCAGCAGTTCCGGGACAGGGGCCTTGTACCAAGAGACCCAGTACTTC. Its translation is CASSSGTGALYQETQYF.

This clonotype was observed a handful of times. V gene TRBV2 combines with J gene TRBJ2-7, with 9 nucleotides matching TRBD2. V shed 3 bases and J 2 bases; nucleotides not matched to a gene: 5. Germline V gene lookup returns CDR1 SNHLY and CDR2 FYNNEI. This CDR3 has 15 residues. The CDR3 reads CASSEFGGGAYEQYF. Here the CDR3 DNA reads TGTGCCAGCAGTGAGTTTGGCGGGGGGGCCTACGAGCAGTACTTC. Variable domain in full (rest from reference TRBV2 and TRBJ2-7): EPEVTQTPSHQVTQMGQEVILRCVPISNHLYFYWYRQILGQKVEFLVSFYNNEISEKSEIFDDQFSVERPDGSNFTLKIRSTKLEDSAMYFCASSEFGGGAYEQYFGPGTRLTVT.

The chain carries TRBV5-8 and TRBJ2-1; possibly TRBD2 for D (6 bases). Germline V gene sequence: CDR1 SGHTS, CDR2 YDEGEE. V was trimmed by 3 bases and J by 3 bases, leaving 7 bases between them. This CDR3 region has 13 residues. CDR3 amino acids: CASSSGSYNEQFF. The CDR3 nucleotides read TGTGCCAGCAGCTCCGGGAGCTACAATGAGCAGTTCTTC.

This clonotype was found a few times. The rearrangement joins TRBV20-1 to TRBJ2-3; 8 bases are shared with TRBD2. The trim removed 1 base at V and 1 base at J, leaving 10 bases unmatched. This CDR3 region has 17 residues. Germline V CDR1 and CDR2: DFQATT, SNEGSKA (reference sequence). CDR3 protein: CSARGTSKRGRTDTQYF. The CDR3 DNA reads as TGCAGTGCTAGAGGTACTTCAAAGCGGGGGCGCACAGATACGCAGTATTTT.

This clonotype was observed many times. The V gene is TRBV14, the J gene TRBJ2-7, with 10 bases aligning to TRBD1. Trimming cost V 4 bases and J 3 bases; bases outside gene matches: 6. The CDR3 contains 15 residues. Germline CDR1 and CDR2: SGHDN and FVKESK. The CDR3 DNA sequence: TGTGCCAGCAGCCTTGGCGGGACAGGGGTCTACGAGCAGTACTTC. Amino acid sequence: CASSLGGTGVYEQYF.

With respect to this clonotype: A much more abundant neighbour one base away suggests this may be a read error. This rearrangement joins TRBV4-1 to TRBJ2-7, with unresolved D. CDR1 and CDR2 (germline): MGHRA, YSYEKL. This CDR3 contains 14 residues. The chain's CDR3 is CASSQESSSYKQYF. The CDR3, as DNA: TGCGCCAGCAGCCAAGAAAGTAGCTCCTACAAGCAGTACTTC.

This clonotype was counted a few times. V is TRBV27 and J is TRBJ2-7; possibly TRBD1 or TRBD2 for D (5 bases each). CDR1 and CDR2 (germline): MNHEY, SMNVEV (reference sequence). V shed 5 bases and J shed 7 bases, with 27 bases lying between them. This CDR3 has 17 residues. The DNA of the CDR3 is TGTGCCAGCAGTCCAAGTACCGGGACCAAGACCCGCTGGGAGCAGTACTTC. Translating gives CASSPSTGTKTRWEQYF.

This clonotype was counted a few times. The chain links TRBV4-2 to TRBJ1-2; the D is unclear. Germline CDR1 is LGHNA and CDR2 is YNFKEQ. The CDR3 has 15 amino acids. The V gene lost 1 base and the J gene lost 4 bases, with 13 bases spanning the gap. The CDR3 loop reads CASSQGPRAGYGYTF. The CDR3, as DNA: TGTGCCAGCAGCCAAGGGCCCCGGGCAGGCTATGGCTACACCTTC.

The rearrangement uses TRBV6-5 and TRBJ2-7, with D perhaps being TRBD1 or TRBD2 (6 bases each). Trimming removed 6 bases from V and 2 bases from J, with 14 bases in between. Germline V gives CDR1 MNHEY, CDR2 SVGAGI. The CDR3 has 14 amino acids. Here the CDR3 DNA reads TGTGCCAGCAGGAGGGGGGCAGGGACCTACGAGCAGTACTTC. Its translation is CASRRGAGTYEQYF.

This clonotype was recorded a few times. This sequence joins TRBV6-5 and TRBJ2-5; no reliable D call. Germline loops: CDR1 MNHEY, CDR2 SVGAGI. The CDR3 covers 18 residues. V was pared by 2 bases and J by 0 bases, with 19 bases between. In DNA, the CDR3 is TGTGCCAGCAGTTACGACGCCTGGGGTGGGGTAAACCAAGAGACCCAGTACTTC. Protein product: CASSYDAWGGVNQETQYF.

Ten or more counts support this clonotype. This sequence joins TRBV12-3 or TRBV12-4 and TRBJ2-3; no firm D call. V lost 3 bases, J lost 2 bases, and 12 bases lay in between. This CDR3 region has 15 residues. The CDR3 loop is CASSFGSSDTDTQYF. The CDR3, as DNA: TGTGCCAGCAGTTTCGGCAGCAGCGACACAGATACGCAGTATTTT.

This clonotype was counted only a few times. The chain combines TRBV5-5 with TRBJ2-6; D gene uncertain. The CDR3 is 15 amino acids. Germline assignment: CDR1 SGHKS and CDR2 YYEKEE (reference sequence). The germline V and J ends were trimmed by 1 base and 2 bases, with 7 bases remaining between them. The CDR3 sequence is CASSLLVAGANVLTF. Written as DNA, the CDR3 is TGTGCCAGCAGCTTGCTCGTAGCTGGGGCCAACGTCCTGACTTTC.

This clonotype occurred many times. J is TRBJ1-5 and V is TRBV7-2, with a weak D call TRBD1 (5 bases). V lost 2 bases and J 3 bases, leaving 14 bases between the germline ends. Germline V gene sequence: CDR1 SGHTA, CDR2 FQGNSA. There are 16 residues in the CDR3. Written as DNA, the CDR3 is TGTGCCAGCAGCTTAAGTGCACCCGGGGCCAATCAGCCCCAGCATTTT. Residues: CASSLSAPGANQPQHF.

The chain uses TRBV30 and TRBJ2-2, with TRBD2 matching 8 bases. Per the germline V gene, CDR1 is GTSNPN and CDR2 is SVGIG (reference sequence). The CDR3 has 13 residues. CDR3 sequence reads: CARTSRGTGELFF. CDR3 DNA sequence: TGTGCTCGGACTAGCAGAGGCACCGGGGAGCTGTTTTTT.

The sample holds a few counts of this clonotype. The J gene is TRBJ1-5, the V gene TRBV6-6; D is perhaps TRBD1 (5 bases). Trimming shortened V by 5 bases and J by 0 bases, and 17 bases separated the two germline ends. Germline values: CDR1 MNHNY, CDR2 SVGAGI (reference sequence). The CDR3 is made up of 17 amino acids. The CDR3 DNA is TGTGCCAGCAGTGAATGGAAGGGGACGGATAGCAATCAGCCCCAGCATTTT. Its protein is CASSEWKGTDSNQPQHF.

A single count supports this clonotype. The chain employs TRBV6-2 or TRBV6-3 and TRBJ2-2; 9 positions agree with TRBD1. J was trimmed by 7 bases and V by 5 bases; bases with no gene match: 5. Per germline, CDR1 MNHEY and CDR2 SVGEGT. This CDR3 contains 14 residues. This CDR3 reads CASSRTGDGGELFF. CDR3 coding DNA: TGTGCCAGCAGTCGGACAGGGGACGGCGGGGAGCTGTTTTTT.

This clonotype was found many times. The chain uses TRBV7-2 and TRBJ2-1; TRBD2 matches at 8 bases. The CDR3 sequence is 16 residues long. V was clipped by 5 bases and J by 4 bases; unmatched bases: 10. In germline, CDR1 is SGHTA, CDR2 FQGNSA. This chain's CDR3 is CASSRGGTGAYNEQFF. CDR3 bases: TGTGCCAGCAGCCGGGGGGGGACGGGTGCGTACAATGAGCAGTTCTTC.

This clonotype was observed at least ten times. This chain joins TRBV7-2 and TRBJ2-3; 8 bases align to TRBD2. The CDR3 is 14 amino acids. The germline V gene has CDR1 SGHTA and CDR2 FQGNSA. The junction had 6 bases not matched to a gene; V was cut back by 5 bases and J by 5 bases. CDR3 nucleotides: TGTGCCAGCAGCACGGGACTAGTGGGAGATACGCAGTATTTT. It encodes CASSTGLVGDTQYF. Combining the CDR3 with reference TRBV7-2 and TRBJ2-3 gives the whole variable domain GAGVSQSPSNKVTEKGKDVELRCDPISGHTALYWYRQSLGQGLEFLIYFQGNSAPDKSGLPSDRFSAERTGGSVSTLTIQRTQQEDSAVYLCASSTGLVGDTQYFGPGTRLTVL.

The DNA for the CDR3 is TGTGCCAGCAGGGGGGGACAGGCCAATCAGCCCCAGCATTTT. Residues: CASRGGQANQPQHF. The V call is TRBV2, the J call TRBJ1-5; TRBD1 matches 8 bases. In germline, CDR1 is SNHLY, CDR2 FYNNEI. This CDR3 region has 14 residues. The J segment lost 3 bases and the V segment lost 6 bases, leaving 4 bases of the junction unmatched.

With respect to this clonotype: This clone may be a read error of a much larger clone one base away. The genes are TRBV20-1 and TRBJ2-3; D gene ambiguous. Germline V gives CDR1 DFQATT, CDR2 SNEGSKA (reference sequence). The V end lost 5 bases, the J end lost 5 bases, and 11 bases lay between the germline ends. This CDR3 comprises 12 residues. CDR3 in DNA: TGCAGTGCTTCCTCCAGGAGAGATACGCAGTATTTT. This translates into CSASSRRDTQYF.

This clonotype has a handful of counts. V and J are TRBV10-2 and TRBJ1-2; D is unresolved. Germline-derived CDR1 and CDR2 are WSHSY and SAAADI. V lost 2 bases and J lost 8, with 15 bases in between. The CDR3 length is 14 residues. The CDR3: CASSEAPMGGGYTF. The CDR3, as DNA: TGCGCCAGCAGTGAGGCCCCGATGGGCGGGGGCTACACCTTC.

This chain connects TRBV27 to TRBJ2-1, with 8 bases aligning to TRBD2. V trimming: 6 bases; J trimming: 4 bases; junction bases outside the gene matches: 8. CDR1 and CDR2 from the germline V gene are MNHEY and SMNVEV (reference sequence). CDR3 size: 15 residues. The CDR3 protein is CASSLPGLGYNEQFF. CDR3 nucleotide sequence: TGTGCCAGCAGCCTCCCGGGACTAGGATACAATGAGCAGTTCTTC.

The chain links TRBV4-1 to TRBJ1-2; no definite D call. The ends were cut back, 0 bases at V and 4 bases at J, with 12 bases in the middle. The CDR3 totals 15 residues. Germline V CDR1 and CDR2: MGHRA, YSYEKL. CDR3 sequence reads: CASSQDEGTSYGYTF. CDR3 coding DNA: TGCGCCAGCAGCCAAGATGAGGGCACTTCCTATGGCTACACCTTC.

This clonotype was counted ten times or more. J is TRBJ2-3 and V is TRBV5-4, with 8 bases matching TRBD1. There are 14 residues in the CDR3. V shed 4 bases and J 6 bases; nucleotides not matched to a gene: 7. Germline CDR1 is SGHNT and CDR2 is YYREEE (reference sequence). The CDR3 here is CASSLQGGRDTQYF. CDR3 coding DNA: TGTGCCAGCAGCCTACAGGGGGGCCGGGATACGCAGTATTTT.

This clonotype was picked up one time. This clone may be a read error of a much larger clone one base away. The chain carries TRBV7-9 and TRBJ2-3, with D unresolved. The V end was cut by 5 bases, the J end by 5 bases, with 8 bases between. The CDR3 is 12 amino acids. From germline, CDR1 is SEHNR and CDR2 FQNEAQ (reference sequence). The CDR3 loop is CASSRPRDTQYF. The CDR3 nucleotides read TGTGCCAGCAGCCGCCCGAGAGATACGCAGTATTTT.

The sample holds a few counts of this clonotype. This chain connects TRBV28 to TRBJ2-6; D ambiguous. The CDR3 loop spans 14 amino acids. The V end lost 8 bases, the J end lost 0 bases, and 8 bases lay between the germline ends. The germline CDR1 and CDR2 sequences are MDHEN and SYDVKM. DNA of the CDR3: TGTGCCAGCTCCCCCGTCTCTGGGGCCAACGTCCTGACTTTC. It codes for CASSPVSGANVLTF.

The sample holds many counts of this clonotype. V usage is TRBV11-2 and J usage is TRBJ1-4; 11 bases fit TRBD1. This CDR3 is built from 14 residues. Germline values: CDR1 SGHAT, CDR2 FQNNGV. V lost 5 bases and J lost 6; bases outside the gene matches: 2. The CDR3 nucleotides are TGTGCCAGCAGCCGGACAGGGGGCGATGAAAAACTGTTTTTT. It yields the protein CASSRTGGDEKLFF.

This clonotype has at least ten counts. This rearrangement joins TRBV6-1 to TRBJ1-2; TRBD1 matches 9 bases. V shed 6 bases and J 4 bases; nucleotides not matched to a gene: 3. The CDR3 runs to 13 residues. Germline V CDR1 and CDR2: MNHNS, SASEGT. The CDR3 loop reads CASRGQGSYGYTF. CDR3 bases: TGTGCCAGCAGAGGACAGGGGAGCTATGGCTACACCTTC.

This clonotype was counted a few times. This chain uses TRBV11-2 with TRBJ2-3; the D gene is possibly TRBD1 (6 bases). The CDR3 loop spans 13 amino acids. Germline CDR1 reads SGHAT; CDR2 reads FQNNGV. The V gene lost 5 bases and the J gene lost 8 bases, with 14 bases spanning the gap. CDR3 in amino acids: CASSQQGYVTQYF. In DNA form, the CDR3 reads TGTGCCAGCAGCCAACAGGGTTATGTTACGCAGTATTTT.

This clonotype was found many times. The J gene is TRBJ1-2, the V gene TRBV19; D is perhaps TRBD1 (6 bases). The germline V gene encodes CDR1 LNHDA and CDR2 SQIVND (reference sequence). V was pared by 3 bases and J by 8 bases, with 16 bases between. This CDR3 comprises 14 residues. CDR3 DNA: TGTGCCAGTAGTATCCGGACAGCGCCTCAAGGCTACACCTTC. Encoded protein: CASSIRTAPQGYTF. Full variable domain (missing parts from reference TRBV19 and TRBJ1-2): DGGITQSPKYLFRKEGQNVTLSCEQNLNHDAMYWYRQDPGQGLRLIYYSQIVNDFQKGDIAEGYSVSREKKESFPLTVTSAQKNPTAFYLCASSIRTAPQGYTFGSGTRLTVV.

This clonotype was detected only a few times. The CDR3 DNA is TGTGCCAGCAGTTCCAACGCCTGGGACTCACAAAGATGGGCCTACGAGCAGTACTTC. It is translated as CASSSNAWDSQRWAYEQYF. This sequence joins TRBV27 and TRBJ2-7; TRBD2 might be the D (6 bases). The CDR3 has 19 residues. Looked up from germline, CDR1 is MNHEY and CDR2 is SMNVEV (reference sequence). Between the trimmed V and J ends, which lost 4 bases and 2 bases, there was a span of 27 bases.